Below are 20 T cell receptor beta chains sequenced from a single sample in a study of CD8 T cells in Susac syndrome. The authors reverse transcribed 0.5 to 1 ug RNA with random hexamers. TCRdb ran MiXCR on the immunoSEQ multiplex PCR reads and lists one entry per CDR3 protein. This sample has some 110,000 distinct CDR3 sequences, with just under 95% found just once. The sequenced sample was CD4+ T cells from PBMCs. The receptors shown here come from a human donor with multiple sclerosis.

As to this clonotype: The junction differs from germline at one of its ends, possibly a read error. The chain is built from TRBV7-9 and TRBJ1-1; possibly TRBD1 for D (5 bases). The CDR3 spans 14 residues. Germline CDR1 reads SEHNR; CDR2 reads FQNEAQ (reference sequence). The DNA for the CDR3 is TGTGCCAGCAGCGTCGGACACTTGAACACTGAAGTTTTCTTT. Translation: CASSVGHLNTEVFF.

This chain connects TRBV29-1 to TRBJ2-6; 8 nucleotides match TRBD1. Losses at the gene ends were 6 bases for V and 0 bases for J; bases not matched to a gene: 7. The CDR3 contains 16 residues. CDR1 is SQVTM, CDR2 ANQGSEA, per germline. The chain's CDR3 is CSVGTGTFSGANVLTF. The CDR3 nucleotides are TGCAGCGTCGGGACAGGAACCTTCTCTGGGGCCAACGTCCTGACTTTC.

The rearrangement uses TRBV9 and TRBJ2-7, with D unresolved. Trimming removed 0 bases at V and 1 base at J, with 8 bases between. The CDR3 is made up of 14 amino acids. Per germline, CDR1 SGDLS and CDR2 YYNGEE. The CDR3 loop reads CASSVATLSYEQYF. The DNA of the CDR3 is TGTGCCAGCAGCGTAGCTACCCTTTCCTACGAGCAGTACTTC.

The rearrangement uses TRBV12-3 or TRBV12-4 and TRBJ2-1; 9 positions agree with TRBD2. The length of the CDR3 is 17 residues. Trimming at V came to 4 bases and at J to 0 bases, leaving 7 bases not matched to a gene. The CDR3 DNA follows: TGTGCCAGCAGTTCAGGCGGGGGGGTGCTCTCCTACAATGAGCAGTTCTTC. Its translation is CASSSGGGVLSYNEQFF.

V is TRBV11-2 and J is TRBJ1-2; D call uncertain. This CDR3 comprises 12 residues. CDR1 and CDR2 from the germline V gene are SGHAT and FQNNGV. The V gene lost 0 bases and the J gene lost 5 bases, with 4 bases spanning the gap. CDR3 sequence (DNA): TGTGCCAGCAGCTTAGACTTTTATGGCTACACCTTC. Protein product: CASSLDFYGYTF.

V gene TRBV29-1 combines with J gene TRBJ1-2; no reliable D call. With 1 base removed from V and 3 bases from J, the gap between germline ends came to 9 bases. The CDR3 is made up of 13 amino acids. Germline-derived CDR1 and CDR2 are SQVTM and ANQGSEA. The DNA of the CDR3 is TGCAGCGTTGAAGGTTGGGTTGACTATGGCTACACCTTC. Its protein product is CSVEGWVDYGYTF.

The CDR3 reads CASSLQGFGYTF. Written as DNA, the CDR3 is TGTGCCAGCAGCTTACAGGGATTTGGCTACACCTTC. The genes are TRBV7-9 and TRBJ1-2, with TRBD1 as a possible D gene (5 bases). The CDR3 runs 12 residues. V gave up 2 bases and J gave up 7 bases, with 8 bases separating them. Germline lookup yields CDR1 SEHNR and CDR2 FQNEAQ (reference sequence). Supplemented by reference TRBV7-9 and TRBJ1-2, the full variable domain reads DTGVSQNPRHKITKRGQNVTFRCDPISEHNRLYWYRQTLGQGPEFLTYFQNEAQLEKSRLLSDRFSAERPKGSFSTLEIQRTEQGDSAMYLCASSLQGFGYTFGSGTRLTVV.

The J gene is TRBJ2-7, the V gene TRBV20-1; TRBD2 aligns across 7 bases. CDR3 length: 13 amino acids. The germline V gene has CDR1 DFQATT and CDR2 SNEGSKA (reference sequence). With 3 bases clipped from V and 3 bases from J, the junction kept 5 bases outside the gene matches. In nucleotides, the CDR3 is TGCAGTGCTAGGCTTTGGACTAGCTACGAGCAGTACTTC. It translates to CSARLWTSYEQYF.

The chain combines TRBV14 with TRBJ2-5; D is unresolved. CDR3 length equals 12 residues. CDR1 and CDR2 from the germline V gene are SGHDN and FVKESK. V lost 7 bases and J 0 bases, leaving 6 bases between the germline ends. The CDR3 spells CASTQYQETQYF. DNA of the CDR3: TGTGCCAGCACCCAGTACCAAGAGACCCAGTACTTC. The variable domain in full, with the rest retrieved from reference TRBV14 and TRBJ2-5, is EAGVTQFPSHSVIEKGQTVTLRCDPISGHDNLYWYRRVMGKEIKFLLHFVKESKQDESGMPNNRFLAERTGGTYSTLKVQPAELEDSGVYFCASTQYQETQYFGPGTRLLVL.

The rearrangement uses TRBV7-2 and TRBJ1-1; no clear D. The CDR3 contains 14 residues. Germline V CDR1 and CDR2: SGHTA, FQGNSA. V shed 7 bases and J shed 1 base, with 13 bases lying between them. CDR3 in amino acids: CASTLGGKNTEAFF. In nucleotides, the CDR3 is TGTGCCAGCACCCTCGGCGGGAAGAACACTGAAGCTTTCTTT.

The gene calls are TRBV20-1 and TRBJ2-1, with 9 bases aligning to TRBD2. The CDR3 consists of 16 residues. Trimming at V came to 3 bases and at J to 7 bases, leaving 13 bases not matched to a gene. The V gene's germline CDR1 is DFQATT and CDR2 SNEGSKA (reference sequence). The CDR3 DNA reads TGCAGTGCTAGGACCTTTCTAGCGGGACGTACGAATGAGCAGTTCTTC. It is translated as CSARTFLAGRTNEQFF.

This chain joins TRBV5-1 and TRBJ2-2, with 9 bases that match TRBD1. J was trimmed by 4 bases and V by 4 bases; bases with no gene match: 5. CDR1 SGHRS and CDR2 YFSETQ come from the germline V gene. The CDR3 loop spans 15 amino acids. CDR3 nucleotide sequence: TGCGCCAGCAGCACCGGGACAGGGACCACCGGGGAGCTGTTTTTT. This encodes CASSTGTGTTGELFF.

CDR3 in DNA: TGTGCCAGCAGGCGGGCAGGCGGACAAGAGACCCAGTACTTC. It codes for CASRRAGGQETQYF. This chain links TRBV3-1 with TRBJ2-5; possible D gene TRBD2, 5 bases. Trimming pared 6 bases from V and 2 bases from J, leaving 13 bases between. Germline CDR1 is LGHDT and CDR2 is YNNKEL (reference sequence). The CDR3 consists of 14 residues.

J is TRBJ1-5 and V is TRBV27, with D possibly TRBD1 on 6 matching bases. Germline loops: CDR1 MNHEY, CDR2 SMNVEV (reference sequence). Trimming cost V 7 bases and J 2 bases, with 6 bases left between them. The CDR3 extends over 12 amino acids. The DNA for the CDR3 is TGTGCCAGCAAGGGGGGCAATCAGCCCCAGCATTTT. Translating gives CASKGGNQPQHF.

This chain links TRBV7-2 with TRBJ2-5; TRBD2 is a possible D gene (5 bases). In germline, CDR1 is SGHTA, CDR2 FQGNSA. V dropped 7 bases and J dropped 4 bases, with 16 bases sitting between them. CDR3 size: 14 residues. The CDR3 bases are TGTGCCAGCACCCCAGGACTGGGGTCAGAGACCCAGTACTTC. Its translation is CASTPGLGSETQYF.

J is TRBJ1-5 and V is TRBV6-6; 7 bases are a match to TRBD1. Looked up from germline, CDR1 is MNHNY and CDR2 is SVGAGI (reference sequence). The CDR3 has 15 amino acids. With 3 bases clipped from V and 6 bases from J, the junction kept 8 bases outside the gene matches. CDR3 protein: CASSYDDRDSQPQHF. As DNA, the CDR3 is TGTGCCAGCAGTTATGATGACAGGGATAGTCAGCCCCAGCATTTT.

The V and J genes are TRBV11-3 and TRBJ2-2; no reliable D call. V was cut by 5 bases and J by 0 bases, with 7 bases left in between. This CDR3 spans 14 amino acids. Germline V CDR1 and CDR2: SGHNT, YENEEA. CDR3 sequence reads: CASSRRANTGELFF. The CDR3 DNA follows: TGTGCCAGCAGCCGACGCGCGAACACCGGGGAGCTGTTTTTT.

This clonotype was counted once. The chain joins TRBV7-2 to TRBJ1-6; tentatively, D is TRBD1 (6 bases). Germline V gene sequence: CDR1 SGHTA, CDR2 FQGNSA. V lost 5 bases to trimming and J lost 8 bases, with 13 bases between them. This CDR3 contains 14 residues. The CDR3 DNA sequence: TGTGCCAGCAGCCTGACAGGCTCCTATTCACCCCTCCACTTT. Its protein is CASSLTGSYSPLHF. Supplemented by reference TRBV7-2 and TRBJ1-6, the full variable domain reads GAGVSQSPSNKVTEKGKDVELRCDPISGHTALYWYRQSLGQGLEFLIYFQGNSAPDKSGLPSDRFSAERTGGSVSTLTIQRTQQEDSAVYLCASSLTGSYSPLHFGNGTRLTVT.

The chain has TRBV9 and TRBJ2-5, with TRBD2 matching over 8 bases. J gave up 5 bases and V 3 bases, and 15 bases lay outside the gene matches. Looked up from germline, CDR1 is SGDLS and CDR2 is YYNGEE. The length of the CDR3 is 17 residues. The CDR3 nucleotides read TGTGCCAGCAGCGCCTCTCTCGGGGGGGCCCGATCGGAGACCCAGTACTTC. This gives the protein CASSASLGGARSETQYF.

J is TRBJ1-5 and V is TRBV6-5, with a tentative D call TRBD1 (5 bases). Trimming stripped 5 bases from V and 4 bases from J, with 15 bases between. The CDR3 contains 15 residues. Germline V gives CDR1 MNHEY, CDR2 SVGAGI. This CDR3 reads CASSPGPIGNQPQHF. CDR3 DNA sequence: TGTGCCAGCAGTCCGGGGCCGATAGGGAATCAGCCCCAGCATTTT.